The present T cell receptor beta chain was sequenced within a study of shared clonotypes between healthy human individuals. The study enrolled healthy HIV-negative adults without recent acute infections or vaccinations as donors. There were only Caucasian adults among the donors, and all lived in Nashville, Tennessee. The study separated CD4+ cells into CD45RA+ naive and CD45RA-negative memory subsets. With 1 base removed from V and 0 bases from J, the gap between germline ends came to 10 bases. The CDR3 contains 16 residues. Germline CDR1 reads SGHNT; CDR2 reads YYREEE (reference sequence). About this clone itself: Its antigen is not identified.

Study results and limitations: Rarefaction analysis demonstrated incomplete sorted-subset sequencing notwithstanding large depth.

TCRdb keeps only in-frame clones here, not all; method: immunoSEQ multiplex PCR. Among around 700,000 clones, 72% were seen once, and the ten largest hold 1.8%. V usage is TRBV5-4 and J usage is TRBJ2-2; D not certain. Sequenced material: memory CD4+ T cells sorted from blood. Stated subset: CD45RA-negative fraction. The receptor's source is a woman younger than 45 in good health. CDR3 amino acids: CASSLFWGSNTGELFF. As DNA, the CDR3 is TGTGCCAGCAGCTTGTTCTGGGGATCGAACACCGGGGAGCTGTTTTTT.